This TCR beta chain derives from a study of cytotoxic CD8 clonotypes in ibrutinib-treated CLL. As for the study in general: IGHV unmutated roughly 18; relapsed/refractory fewer than 13; treatment-naive under 16.

This CDR3 contains 14 residues. The germline V and J ends were trimmed by 5 bases and 4 bases, with 12 bases remaining between them. Germline V gene sequence: CDR1 MNHNS, CDR2 SASEGT. The study's findings and limits: The study found clonality rose at ibrutinib response, then fell toward baseline at progression. Higher circulating CD8+ T-cell counts strongly accompanied higher baseline clonality, above age-matched healthy donors. Public clonotypes were seen rarely and were contracted or stable on treatment.

Worth noting for this clone: Its antigen is not identified.

The repertoire was sequenced with immunoSEQ multiplex PCR; TCRdb's copy has only in-frame clones and lacks some. In the table there are approximately 92,000 clones, approximately 71% of which are singletons. The sequence was collected from a human donor with chronic lymphocytic leukemia. The V gene is TRBV6-1, the J gene TRBJ1-5; D unresolved. The sequencing used PBMCs, collected after 24 months of ibrutinib treatment. CDR3 loop: CASSRGVGNQPQHF. As DNA, the CDR3 is TGTGCCAGCAGTCGCGGGGTAGGGAATCAGCCCCAGCATTTT.